One and the same sample provided the 13 T cell receptor beta chains below, sequenced in a study of shared clonotypes between healthy human individuals. Sequenced by immunoSEQ multiplex PCR; TCRdb stores in-frame clones only, minus some. There are roughly 2.5 million clones in the sample; around 94% occur only once, and over 0.12% lies in the top ten. The sample comprised naive CD4+ T cells sorted from blood. The subset was: CD45RA+ positively selected. The receptors were sampled from a man between 18 and 35 years old in good health.

This clone was counted only a few times. The genes are TRBV6-5 and TRBJ1-1, with TRBD1 matching over 7 bases. Germline V gene sequence: CDR1 MNHEY, CDR2 SVGAGI. Losses at the gene ends were 6 bases for V and 0 bases for J; bases not matched to a gene: 4. The CDR3 is 14 amino acids. As DNA, the CDR3 is TGTGCCAGCAGACCGACAGGGATGAACACTGAAGCTTTCTTT. This encodes CASRPTGMNTEAFF.

V is TRBV7-9 and J is TRBJ1-4, with D hard to call. V was clipped by 3 bases and J by 6 bases, with 8 bases between them. The germline CDR1 and CDR2 sequences are SEHNR and FQNEAQ (reference sequence). CDR3 length: 13 residues. CDR3 residues: CASSLPKHEKLFF. The CDR3 nucleotides are TGTGCCAGCAGCTTGCCCAAACATGAAAAACTGTTTTTT.

J is TRBJ2-5 and V is TRBV29-1; 12 positions agree with TRBD2. The length of the CDR3 is 15 residues. The junction had 6 bases not matched to a gene; V was cut back by 7 bases and J by 0 bases. CDR1 is SQVTM, CDR2 ANQGSEA, per germline. CDR3 sequence (DNA): TGCAGCGCAGGACTAGCGGGACACCACCAAGAGACCCAGTACTTC. It translates to CSAGLAGHHQETQYF.

The CDR3 DNA reads as TGTGCCAGCAGTTCTTGGGGGAATCAGCCCCAGCATTTT. Protein product: CASSSWGNQPQHF. The rearrangement links TRBV27 to TRBJ1-5; tentative D call: TRBD1 (5 bases). Germline V gene sequence: CDR1 MNHEY, CDR2 SMNVEV (reference sequence). The CDR3 is made up of 13 amino acids. Trimming stripped 4 bases from V and 4 bases from J, with 8 bases between.

In regard to this clone: Distinct nucleotide sequences in the sample also encode this CDR3. The chain employs TRBV19 and TRBJ1-2, with D perhaps matching TRBD1 (5 bases). V was pared by 8 bases and J by 7 bases, with 11 bases between. The germline gives CDR1 LNHDA, CDR2 SQIVND (reference sequence). This CDR3 is 11 amino acids long. In nucleotides, the CDR3 is TGTGCCAGTTCTCAGGGAAGTGGCTACACCTTC. This sequence encodes CASSQGSGYTF.

This clone was counted once. The chain links TRBV19 to TRBJ2-5; D tentatively reads TRBD1 or TRBD2 (6 bases each). Germline V CDR1 and CDR2: LNHDA, SQIVND (reference sequence). CDR3 length equals 15 residues. The ends were cut back, 3 bases at V and 4 bases at J, with 15 bases in the middle. DNA of the CDR3: TGTGCCAGTAGTATGTGGGGGGCAGGAGCAGAGACCCAGTACTTC. Translated: CASSMWGAGAETQYF. The variable domain in full, with the rest retrieved from reference TRBV19 and TRBJ2-5, is DGGITQSPKYLFRKEGQNVTLSCEQNLNHDAMYWYRQDPGQGLRLIYYSQIVNDFQKGDIAEGYSVSREKKESFPLTVTSAQKNPTAFYLCASSMWGAGAETQYFGPGTRLLVL.

The rearrangement links TRBV4-1 to TRBJ2-7, with D perhaps TRBD2 (5 bases). The V gene's germline CDR1 is MGHRA and CDR2 YSYEKL. V lost 1 base to trimming and J lost 4 bases, with 8 bases between them. The CDR3 sequence is 13 residues long. CDR3 amino acids: CASSQVRGYEQYF. CDR3 DNA sequence: TGCGCCAGCAGCCAAGTCCGAGGGTACGAGCAGTACTTC.

The chain is built from TRBV6-1 and TRBJ1-5; D not resolved. Trimming removed 7 bases from V and 2 bases from J, with 15 bases in between. The CDR3 has 15 residues. The germline gives CDR1 MNHNS, CDR2 SASEGT. CDR3 region: CASTSNPGGNQPQHF. CDR3 coding DNA: TGTGCCAGCACCTCAAACCCTGGGGGCAATCAGCCCCAGCATTTT.

The V and J genes are TRBV19 and TRBJ1-1; 9 bases match TRBD1. Germline V gives CDR1 LNHDA, CDR2 SQIVND (reference sequence). The J segment lost 2 bases and the V segment lost 3 bases, leaving 1 base of the junction unmatched. The CDR3 loop spans 14 amino acids. The CDR3 nucleotides are TGTGCCAGTAGTATGACAGGGGGAAACACTGAAGCTTTCTTT. Protein: CASSMTGGNTEAFF.

V is TRBV11-3 and J is TRBJ1-4; 7 bases line up with TRBD1. CDR3 length equals 15 residues. From germline, CDR1 is SGHNT and CDR2 YENEEA. V lost 1 base and J lost 7; bases outside the gene matches: 6. The CDR3 DNA reads as TGTGCCAGCAGCTTAGGGAGAGGGGGCGCTGAAAAACTGTTTTTT. It encodes CASSLGRGGAEKLFF.

The chain joins TRBV29-1 to TRBJ2-2; no reliable D call. CDR1 SQVTM and CDR2 ANQGSEA come from the germline V gene. V lost 3 bases to trimming and J lost 2 bases, with 7 bases between them. The CDR3 runs 13 residues. CDR3 region: CSVDFFNTGELFF. CDR3 DNA: TGCAGCGTTGACTTTTTCAACACCGGGGAGCTGTTTTTT.

Notes on this clone: The same CDR3 arises from other DNA sequences in this sample as well. The chain carries TRBV30 and TRBJ2-3; D is perhaps TRBD2 (7 bases). The CDR3 has 14 residues. V was clipped by 2 bases and J by 4 bases, with 13 bases between them. CDR1 and CDR2 (germline): GTSNPN, SVGIG (reference sequence). CDR3 sequence: CAWSPAGTPDTQYF. DNA of the CDR3: TGTGCCTGGAGTCCAGCGGGGACACCAGATACGCAGTATTTT.

The CDR3 here is CASSLVTYGYTF. The DNA of the CDR3 is TGTGCCAGCAGCTTGGTGACCTATGGCTACACCTTC. The rearrangement uses TRBV7-9 and TRBJ1-2; D uncertain. Germline assignment: CDR1 SEHNR and CDR2 FQNEAQ (reference sequence). V was shortened by 3 bases and J by 4 bases, with 6 bases between the two germline ends. This CDR3 has 12 residues. Complete variable domain (other parts from reference TRBV7-9 and TRBJ1-2): DTGVSQNPRHKITKRGQNVTFRCDPISEHNRLYWYRQTLGQGPEFLTYFQNEAQLEKSRLLSDRFSAERPKGSFSTLEIQRTEQGDSAMYLCASSLVTYGYTFGSGTRLTVV.